A selection of T cell receptor beta chains follows, all from one sample in a study of T-cell memory formation after mild COVID-19. From the 5' RACE reads, TCRdb called clonotypes with MiXCR, one entry per CDR3 protein. The sample consists of about 190,000 distinct CDR3 sequences, approximately 16% of them appearing once. The sequencing sample was made of PBMCs or a T cell subset sorted from them (not recorded which). Receptors were obtained from an adult woman who had mild COVID-19 (a few samples of this study predate the infection). Cell type and time point are not known. The CDR3 runs from the conserved cysteine through the conserved F or W. D genes are given only for firm matches. Size tells how often a clone was seen (once, few, many) or the class of an expanded clone, and some rows leave it out.

CDR3nt | CDR3aa | abundance | d_gene | j_gene | v_gene
TGTGCCAGCAGCTTAGTCCAAGAGACCCAGTACTTC | CASSLVQETQYF | NA | NA | TRBJ2-5 | TRBV7-9
TGCGCCAGCAGCCCCTGGGGGACAGGGGGCATCTACGAGCAGTACTTC | CASSPWGTGGIYEQYF | NA | TRBD1 | TRBJ2-7 | TRBV5-1
TGTGCCAGCAGCCGCGGACAGATTGAAGATACGCAGTATTTT | CASSRGQIEDTQYF | NA | NA | TRBJ2-3 | TRBV7-9
TGTGCCAGCAGGTTCGACACTGAAGCTTTCTTT | CASRFDTEAFF | NA | NA | TRBJ1-1 | TRBV6-6
TGTGCCACCAGTCGTGAAGAAGTGGGGAATCAGCCCCAGCATTTT | CATSREEVGNQPQHF | few | NA | TRBJ1-5 | TRBV24-1
TGTGCCAGCAGAACCGGGACAGTCGAACTAGCCAAAAACATTCAGTACTTC | CASRTGTVELAKNIQYF | many | TRBD1 | TRBJ2-4 | TRBV5-5
TGTGCCAGCAGCCAAGAACCTAGCGGAAGTAGGTACGAGCAGTACTTC | CASSQEPSGSRYEQYF | NA | TRBD2 | TRBJ2-7 | TRBV4-2
TGCAGTGCTAGAGAGGCAGGTGGCAGGCTAGGGGAGCTGTTTTTT | CSAREAGGRLGELFF | many | NA | TRBJ2-2 | TRBV20-1
TGCAGTGCTAGCTGGACTAGCGCGCCCACAGATACGCAGTATTTT | CSASWTSAPTDTQYF | NA | TRBD2 | TRBJ2-3 | TRBV20-1
TGTGCCAGCCGATACCGGCGGGGGAACACCGGGGAGCTGTTTTTT | CASRYRRGNTGELFF | NA | NA | TRBJ2-2 | TRBV12-3/TRBV12-4
TGCAGTGCTAGAGTTGGGGGCGCCGCCTACGAGCAGTACTTC | CSARVGGAAYEQYF | NA | NA | TRBJ2-7 | TRBV20-1
TGCGCCAGCAGCTCCCGACAGGGAGGTATCGGCACTGAAGCTTTCTTT | CASSSRQGGIGTEAFF | few | TRBD1 | TRBJ1-1 | TRBV5-1
TGTGCCAGCAGTTTGGGAATAGAGGCTTTCTTT | CASSLGIEAFF | few | NA | TRBJ1-1 | TRBV6-5
TGTGCCAGCAGCCAAGATTTGGGACGTGAGCAGTTCTTC | CASSQDLGREQFF | once | NA | TRBJ2-1 | TRBV4-2
TGTGCCAGCAGTTATAGCCCCTTCGGTACAGATACGCAGTATTTT | CASSYSPFGTDTQYF | many | NA | TRBJ2-3 | TRBV12-3/TRBV12-4
TGCGCCAGCAGCTTACCAGGGGACAAGGGCACTGAAGCTTTCTTT | CASSLPGDKGTEAFF | NA | NA | TRBJ1-1 | TRBV5-1
TGCGCCAGTCGGAGTGGACCCAACGCTTTCTTT | CASRSGPNAFF | few | NA | TRBJ1-1 | TRBV5-1
TGTGCCAGTAGTCCCGCCGGGGGAATTAACTATGGCTACACCTTC | CASSPAGGINYGYTF | few | NA | TRBJ1-2 | TRBV19
TGCGCCAGCAGCTTGGACGGGAGCGAGTTGGGGACCCAGTACTTC | CASSLDGSELGTQYF | many | NA | TRBJ2-5 | TRBV5-1
TGTGCCAGCAGTAGACAGGGGGCGGAGGAAAAACTGTTTTTT | CASSRQGAEEKLFF | few | TRBD1 | TRBJ1-4 | TRBV2
TGTGCCAGCAGTCTTTATCTGGGCGGGGGTCGAAATGAGCAGTTCTTC | CASSLYLGGGRNEQFF | few | TRBD2 | TRBJ2-1 | TRBV27
TGCGCCAGCAGCGGGGGACTTAGGGGTGGAGAGACCCAGTACTTC | CASSGGLRGGETQYF | NA | NA | TRBJ2-5 | TRBV5-1
TGCAGTGCTGGAGTAGTAGAAAGGGATGTGGAGACCCAGTACTTC | CSAGVVERDVETQYF | few | NA | TRBJ2-5 | TRBV20-1
TGTGCCAGCAGTTTGGCGGGAGTCAGCGAGCAGTACTTC | CASSLAGVSEQYF | NA | TRBD2 | TRBJ2-7 | TRBV5-6
TGTGCCAGCAGCATAGCGGGGATGAACACCGGGGAGCTGTTTTTT | CASSIAGMNTGELFF | NA | TRBD2 | TRBJ2-2 | TRBV12-3/TRBV12-4
TGTGCCAGCAGCCAACGGTCCGGGGGTGAGCAGTACTTC | CASSQRSGGEQYF | many | NA | TRBJ2-7 | TRBV5-6
TGTGCCAGCGGCGTGGAGAAGAACACTGAAGCTTTCTTT | CASGVEKNTEAFF | few | NA | TRBJ1-1 | TRBV12-3/TRBV12-4
TGCGCCAGCAGCTACGTGGGACTAGCGGGAATGGATACGCAGTATTTT | CASSYVGLAGMDTQYF | NA | TRBD2 | TRBJ2-3 | TRBV5-1
TGTGCCAGCAGCCAGGGACAGGTCATCTCTAACTATGGCTACACCTTC | CASSQGQVISNYGYTF | few | TRBD1 | TRBJ1-2 | TRBV3-1
TGTGCCAGCAGCTTAACGGGCCCTCCGATATTATATGGCTACACCTTC | CASSLTGPPILYGYTF | NA | NA | TRBJ1-2 | TRBV7-3
TGTGCCAGCAGTCCCCTCGACAGGGGAAGCAATCAGCCCCAGCATTTT | CASSPLDRGSNQPQHF | NA | TRBD1 | TRBJ1-5 | TRBV27
TGTGCCTGGAGTCCATCCCCCGGGGGGAGCACAGATACGCAGTATTTT | CAWSPSPGGSTDTQYF | NA | TRBD2 | TRBJ2-3 | TRBV30
TGTGCCATCAGATCTAACCCCGTTGGAAACACCATATATTTT | CAIRSNPVGNTIYF | few | NA | TRBJ1-3 | TRBV10-3
TGCGCCAGCAGAGCCGTACTAGCGGGGGGACGGGATACGCAGTATTTT | CASRAVLAGGRDTQYF | few | TRBD2 | TRBJ2-3 | TRBV4-1
TGTGCCAGCAGCGTAGGCAGTCTAGCCAAAAACATTCAGTACTTC | CASSVGSLAKNIQYF | few | NA | TRBJ2-4 | TRBV9
TGCGCCAGCAGTGTCCGCAACCAAGAGACCCAGTACTTC | CASSVRNQETQYF | few | NA | TRBJ2-5 | TRBV5-1
TGTGCCAGCAGGGATCGACAGGGGGCGGATTCACCCCTCCACTTT | CASRDRQGADSPLHF | few | TRBD1 | TRBJ1-6 | TRBV6-6
TGCAGCGTGCAGACAGGGGGTAGCTATGGCTACACCTTC | CSVQTGGSYGYTF | few | TRBD1 | TRBJ1-2 | TRBV29-1
TGCGCCAGCAGCTTGGAGGGACAAATCAATGAGCAGTTCTTC | CASSLEGQINEQFF | NA | NA | TRBJ2-1 | TRBV5-1
TGCGCCAGCAGCCCCGTTGACAGGTCCTCCTACGAGCAGTACTTC | CASSPVDRSSYEQYF | NA | NA | TRBJ2-7 | TRBV4-1
TGTGCCAGCAGTCCCCCCCGAAAGGAGAGGGCTGAAGCTTTCTTT | CASSPPRKERAEAFF | NA | NA | TRBJ1-1 | TRBV12-3/TRBV12-4
TGCGCCAGCAGCGAGGGACTAGCGGGGAGGGCAGATACGCAGTATTTT | CASSEGLAGRADTQYF | few | TRBD2 | TRBJ2-3 | TRBV5-1
TGTGCCAGCAGATCCAATATACGCTACACCTTC | CASRSNIRYTF | NA | NA | TRBJ1-2 | TRBV7-2
TGCAGTGCTAGAGGTGGACAGAGCAATCAGCCCCAGCATTTT | CSARGGQSNQPQHF | many | NA | TRBJ1-5 | TRBV20-1
TGTGCCAGTAGTATGGGTGCAGGGGGCAGGAACACCGGGGAGCTGTTTTTT | CASSMGAGGRNTGELFF | NA | TRBD1 | TRBJ2-2 | TRBV19
TGTGCCAGCAGCCAAGATGACAGCCCACTCTATGGCTACACCTTC | CASSQDDSPLYGYTF | few | NA | TRBJ1-2 | TRBV3-1
TGCAGTGCTAGAATCCTACCTAGCGGGGGGTACAATGAGCAGTTCTTC | CSARILPSGGYNEQFF | few | TRBD2 | TRBJ2-1 | TRBV20-1
TGTGCCAGCAGCCCACCGGGACGGTTAAGGAACACTGAAGCTTTCTTT | CASSPPGRLRNTEAFF | NA | NA | TRBJ1-1 | TRBV12-3/TRBV12-4
TGTGCCAGCAGCCTAACGACAGGGAGCACAAACATTCAGTACTTC | CASSLTTGSTNIQYF | NA | TRBD1 | TRBJ2-4 | TRBV3-1
TGTGCCACCAGCAGAGGATTCGGACTAGCGAACAATGAGCAGTTCTTC | CATSRGFGLANNEQFF | few | TRBD2 | TRBJ2-1 | TRBV15
TGCAGTGTGGCCCGGGACACCGAATACGAGCAGTACTTC | CSVARDTEYEQYF | NA | NA | TRBJ2-7 | TRBV20-1